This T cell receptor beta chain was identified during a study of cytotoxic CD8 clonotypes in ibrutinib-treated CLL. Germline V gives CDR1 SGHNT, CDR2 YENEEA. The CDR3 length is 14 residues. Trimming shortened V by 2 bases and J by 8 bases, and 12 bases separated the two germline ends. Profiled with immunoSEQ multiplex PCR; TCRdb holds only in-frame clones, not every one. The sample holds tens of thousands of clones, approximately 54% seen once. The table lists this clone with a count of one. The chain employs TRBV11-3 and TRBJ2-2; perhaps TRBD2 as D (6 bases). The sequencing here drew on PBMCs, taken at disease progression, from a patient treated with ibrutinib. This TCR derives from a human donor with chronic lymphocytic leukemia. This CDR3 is CASSLTSAGGELFF. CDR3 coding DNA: TGTGCCAGCAGCTTAACAAGTGCGGGGGGGGAGCTGTTTTTT.